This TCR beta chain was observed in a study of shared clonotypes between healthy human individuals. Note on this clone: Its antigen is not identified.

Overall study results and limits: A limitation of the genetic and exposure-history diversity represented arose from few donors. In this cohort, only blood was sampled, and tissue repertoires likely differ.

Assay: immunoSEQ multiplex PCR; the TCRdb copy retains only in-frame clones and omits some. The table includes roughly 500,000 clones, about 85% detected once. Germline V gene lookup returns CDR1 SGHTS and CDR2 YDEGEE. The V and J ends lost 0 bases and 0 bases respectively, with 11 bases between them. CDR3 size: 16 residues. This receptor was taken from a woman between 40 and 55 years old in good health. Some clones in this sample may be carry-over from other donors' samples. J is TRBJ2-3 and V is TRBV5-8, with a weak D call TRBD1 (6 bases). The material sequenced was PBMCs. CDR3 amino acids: CASSLEGETSTDTQYF. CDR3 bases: TGTGCCAGCAGCTTGGAGGGGGAGACTAGCACAGATACGCAGTATTTT. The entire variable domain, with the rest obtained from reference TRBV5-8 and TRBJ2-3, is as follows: EAGVTQSPTHLIKTRGQQATLRCSPISGHTSVYWYQQALGLGLQFLLWYDEGEERNRGNFPPRFSGRQFPNYSSELNVNALELEDSALYLCASSLEGETSTDTQYFGPGTRLTVL.